The 19 T cell receptor beta chains given below trace back to one sample, sequenced in a study of cytomegalovirus exposure and HLA in healthy donors. Clones were read by immunoSEQ multiplex PCR, and TCRdb kept only the in-frame ones, dropping some. The sample lists under 200,000 clones, around 80% seen once, with around 1.2% in the top ten. Source material: PBMCs. The receptors come from a woman aged 25 to 39 in good health and CMV-seronegative.

The rearrangement links TRBV29-1 to TRBJ2-1, with D perhaps TRBD1 (5 bases). V lost 5 bases to trimming and J lost 10 bases, with 12 bases between them. The CDR3 extends over 11 amino acids. CDR1 SQVTM and CDR2 ANQGSEA come from the germline V gene. CDR3 in amino acids: CSVLETAEQFF. Written as DNA, the CDR3 is TGCAGCGTTCTGGAGACAGCCGAGCAGTTCTTC.

The chain has TRBV7-6 and TRBJ1-1; TRBD1 agrees at 10 bases. Trimming cost V 5 bases and J 5 bases; bases outside gene matches: 8. Germline V CDR1 and CDR2: SGHVS, FNYEAQ. The CDR3 length is 15 residues. The CDR3 spells CASSLGQGVGTEAFF. DNA of the CDR3: TGTGCCAGCAGCCTAGGACAGGGGGTGGGAACTGAAGCTTTCTTT.

The chain has TRBV5-1 and TRBJ2-3, with 14 bases lining up with TRBD2. The CDR3 has 15 residues. Germline lookup yields CDR1 SGHRS and CDR2 YFSETQ. The V segment lost 3 bases and the J segment 4 bases; nucleotides outside the gene matches: 1. The CDR3, as DNA: TGCGCCAGCAGCTCGGGACTAGCGGGGGCAGATACGCAGTATTTT. Translating gives CASSSGLAGADTQYF.

CDR3 loop: CASSLEGRVDSPLHF. The CDR3 coding sequence is TGCGCCAGCAGCTTGGAGGGCAGGGTGGATTCACCCCTCCACTTT. The chain links TRBV5-1 to TRBJ1-6, with D maybe TRBD1 (5 bases). Trimming took off 0 bases at V and 8 bases at J, with 12 bases between the two ends. Looked up from germline, CDR1 is SGHRS and CDR2 is YFSETQ. CDR3 length equals 15 residues.

The chain links TRBV6-1 to TRBJ2-7, with TRBD1 identical over 11 bases. The CDR3 is made up of 14 amino acids. V lost 2 bases and J lost 6; bases outside the gene matches: 3. CDR1 is MNHNS and CDR2 is SASEGT in the germline V gene. CDR3 nucleotides: TGTGCCAGCAGTGAACCCGGGACAGGGGGCGAGCAGTACTTC. This codes for CASSEPGTGGEQYF.

This sequence joins TRBV19 and TRBJ2-7; 8 nucleotides match TRBD1. J was trimmed by 5 bases and V by 3 bases; bases with no gene match: 3. The CDR3 runs 13 residues. Germline CDR1 and CDR2: LNHDA and SQIVND (reference sequence). The CDR3 spells CASSIGGQDEQYF. CDR3 in DNA: TGTGCCAGTAGTATCGGGGGACAGGACGAGCAGTACTTC. The complete variable domain, with remaining parts taken from reference TRBV19 and TRBJ2-7, reads DGGITQSPKYLFRKEGQNVTLSCEQNLNHDAMYWYRQDPGQGLRLIYYSQIVNDFQKGDIAEGYSVSREKKESFPLTVTSAQKNPTAFYLCASSIGGQDEQYFGPGTRLTVT.

The chain links TRBV28 to TRBJ2-7; D may be TRBD2 (6 bases). Germline V gene lookup returns CDR1 MDHEN and CDR2 SYDVKM. The V end lost 0 bases, the J end lost 2 bases, and 8 bases lay between the germline ends. The CDR3 has 14 residues. CDR3 in amino acids: CASSLWRGAYEQYF. The CDR3 DNA follows: TGTGCCAGCAGTTTATGGCGGGGCGCCTACGAGCAGTACTTC.

The chain recombines TRBV4-1 with TRBJ1-5, with no clear D. The CDR3 contains 16 residues. V was pared by 0 bases and J by 4 bases, with 13 bases between. In germline, CDR1 is MGHRA, CDR2 YSYEKL. The CDR3 coding sequence is TGCGCCAGCAGCCAAGATAACAGCAGAGCAAATCAGCCCCAGCATTTT. Encoded protein: CASSQDNSRANQPQHF.

The chain employs TRBV6-5 and TRBJ2-1; a possible D gene is TRBD1 (5 bases). V lost 2 bases, J lost 0 bases, and 8 bases lay in between. The CDR3 length is 15 residues. Germline assignment: CDR1 MNHEY and CDR2 SVGAGI. For the CDR3, the DNA is TGTGCCAGCAGTTACGGTCAGGGCTCCTACAATGAGCAGTTCTTC. Translating it yields CASSYGQGSYNEQFF.

The rearrangement joins TRBV19 to TRBJ1-1; possible D gene TRBD1, 6 bases. The CDR3 has 16 residues. Trimming left V 6 bases short and J 0 bases short, with 17 bases between. Germline lookup yields CDR1 LNHDA and CDR2 SQIVND (reference sequence). The CDR3 region has the DNA TGTGCCAGTAGCCCAAGGGCAGGGGCACTGAACACTGAAGCTTTCTTT. This gives the protein CASSPRAGALNTEAFF.

This clone was recorded a few times. The V and J genes are TRBV30 and TRBJ2-7; perhaps TRBD2 as D (6 bases). V lost 1 base and J lost 2, with 9 bases in between. The V gene's germline CDR1 is GTSNPN and CDR2 SVGIG (reference sequence). This CDR3 has 13 residues. This chain's CDR3 is CAWSAGGTYEQYF. CDR3 DNA sequence: TGTGCCTGGAGTGCTGGGGGGACCTACGAGCAGTACTTC. Full variable domain (remainder filled in from reference TRBV30 and TRBJ2-7): SQTIHQWPATLVQPVGSPLSLECTVEGTSNPNLYWYRQAAGRGLQLLFYSVGIGQISSEVPQNLSASRPQDRQFILSSKKLLLSDSGFYLCAWSAGGTYEQYFGPGTRLTVT.

This clone was observed a few times. The rearrangement links TRBV9 to TRBJ1-1, with D perhaps matching TRBD1 (5 bases). The CDR3 covers 13 residues. CDR1 and CDR2 (germline): SGDLS, YYNGEE. V was trimmed by 2 bases and J by 7 bases, leaving 12 bases between them. The chain's CDR3 is CASSVGTEGEAFF. CDR3 DNA: TGTGCCAGCAGCGTCGGGACGGAGGGTGAAGCTTTCTTT.

The chain couples TRBV5-6 to TRBJ2-5, with D tentatively TRBD1 (5 bases). The CDR3 length is 14 residues. Trimming took 0 bases from V and 3 from J, leaving 9 bases between them. CDR1 SGHDT and CDR2 YYEEEE come from the germline V gene. The CDR3 spells CASSLGQSEETQYF. In DNA, the CDR3 is TGTGCCAGCAGCTTGGGACAGTCAGAAGAGACCCAGTACTTC.

This chain joins TRBV6-6 and TRBJ2-5; TRBD1 aligns across 11 bases. The CDR3 extends over 14 amino acids. Losses at the gene ends were 6 bases for V and 6 bases for J; bases not matched to a gene: 6. CDR1 and CDR2 (germline): MNHNY, SVGAGI (reference sequence). The CDR3: CASRTGQGAKTQYF. The CDR3 region has the DNA TGTGCCAGCAGGACAGGACAGGGGGCGAAGACCCAGTACTTC.

The V gene is TRBV5-1, the J gene TRBJ2-1; unclear D gene. Trimming took off 2 bases at V and 6 bases at J, with 6 bases between the two ends. This CDR3 is built from 12 residues. CDR1 is SGHRS, CDR2 YFSETQ, per germline. CDR3 region: CASSFTLNEQFF. CDR3 bases: TGCGCCAGCAGCTTTACTCTCAATGAGCAGTTCTTC.

The V and J genes are TRBV19 and TRBJ2-7; 10 bases are a match to TRBD2. In germline, CDR1 is LNHDA, CDR2 SQIVND (reference sequence). With 6 bases clipped from V and 2 bases from J, the junction kept 13 bases outside the gene matches. The CDR3 runs to 17 residues. The CDR3 sequence: CASSATSGVPKTYEQYF. The CDR3 coding sequence is TGTGCCAGTAGCGCTACTAGCGGGGTACCAAAAACCTACGAGCAGTACTTC.

The chain carries TRBV6-4 and TRBJ1-2, with D perhaps matching TRBD1 (6 bases). Germline V gives CDR1 MRHNA, CDR2 SNTAGT. This CDR3 region has 16 residues. Trimming removed 6 bases at V and 4 bases at J, with 21 bases between. Written as DNA, the CDR3 is TGTGCCAGCAGCCCGAACACAGGGACCTACGCCTATGGCTACACCTTC. Residues: CASSPNTGTYAYGYTF.

This rearrangement joins TRBV5-1 to TRBJ2-7; 9 bases align to TRBD1. The V gene's germline CDR1 is SGHRS and CDR2 YFSETQ. The CDR3 contains 15 residues. J gave up 3 bases and V 1 base, and 5 bases lay outside the gene matches. The CDR3 DNA reads TGCGCCAGCAGCTTGACTGTGGGACAGGGCTACGAGCAGTACTTC. Its protein product is CASSLTVGQGYEQYF.

The rearrangement joins TRBV19 to TRBJ2-2; 9 positions agree with TRBD1. V was pared by 5 bases and J by 6 bases, with 7 bases of the junction left unmatched. CDR3 length: 15 residues. Per the germline V gene, CDR1 is LNHDA and CDR2 is SQIVND (reference sequence). This chain's CDR3 is CASSVVTGGSGELFF. Here the CDR3 DNA reads TGTGCCAGTAGTGTCGTCACAGGGGGCTCCGGGGAGCTGTTTTTT.